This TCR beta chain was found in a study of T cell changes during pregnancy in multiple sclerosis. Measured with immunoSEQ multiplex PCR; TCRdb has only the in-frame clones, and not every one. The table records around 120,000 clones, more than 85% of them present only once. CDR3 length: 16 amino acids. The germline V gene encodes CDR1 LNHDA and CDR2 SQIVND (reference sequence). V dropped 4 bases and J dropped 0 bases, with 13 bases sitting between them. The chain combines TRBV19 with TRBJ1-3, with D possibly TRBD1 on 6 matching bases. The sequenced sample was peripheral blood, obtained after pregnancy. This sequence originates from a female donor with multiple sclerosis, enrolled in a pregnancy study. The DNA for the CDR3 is TGTGCCAGTAGTAAGGCAGGGGCCCTCTCTGGAAACACCATATATTTT. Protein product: CASSKAGALSGNTIYF.